These 8 T cell receptor beta chains originate from one sample sequenced in a study of control samples from healthy donors and cancer patients. Profiled with immunoSEQ multiplex PCR; TCRdb holds only in-frame clones, not every one. Of 90,000 to 100,000 clones listed, approximately 78% are singletons. The specimen sequenced was blood. The receptors stem from a man in his 60s in good health.

The chain combines TRBV30 with TRBJ1-5, with D possibly TRBD1 on 5 matching bases. The CDR3 runs 13 residues. Germline loops: CDR1 GTSNPN, CDR2 SVGIG (reference sequence). The CDR3 DNA follows: TGTGCTTTGGGGGTGGGGAGCAATCAGCCCCAGCATTTT. Translated: CALGVGSNQPQHF.

J is TRBJ2-5 and V is TRBV3-1 (or the pseudogene TRBV3-2); D not certain. Germline values: CDR1 LGHDT, CDR2 YNNKEL (reference sequence). The CDR3 sequence is 14 residues long. The V gene lost 0 bases and the J gene lost 2 bases, with 7 bases spanning the gap. CDR3 protein: CASSQETSQETQYF. In nucleotides, the CDR3 is TGTGCCAGCAGCCAAGAAACTTCACAAGAGACCCAGTACTTC.

This chain links TRBV7-6 with TRBJ2-2; D is tentatively TRBD1 or TRBD2 (6 bases each). Germline V gene sequence: CDR1 SGHVS, CDR2 FNYEAQ. The CDR3 has 15 residues. Trimming left V 1 base short and J 6 bases short, with 12 bases between. The DNA of the CDR3 is TGTGCCAGCAGCTTAGGGCCGGGGGCAGCCGGGGAGCTGTTTTTT. It yields the protein CASSLGPGAAGELFF.

The chain links TRBV7-8 to TRBJ1-1; the D gene is possibly TRBD1 (5 bases). The CDR3 is made up of 17 amino acids. Germline CDR1 and CDR2: SGHVS and FQNEAQ. Trimming took off 5 bases at V and 0 bases at J, with 19 bases between the two ends. The CDR3 reads CASSPQVVGGMNTEAFF. The CDR3 DNA is TGTGCCAGCAGCCCACAGGTGGTTGGCGGTATGAACACTGAAGCTTTCTTT. The full variable domain, rest sourced from reference TRBV7-8 and TRBJ1-1, is GAGVSQSPRYKVAKRGQDVALRCDPISGHVSLFWYQQALGQGPEFLTYFQNEAQLDKSGLPSDRFFAERPEGSVSTLKIQRTQQEDSAVYLCASSPQVVGGMNTEAFFGQGTRLTVV.

V gene TRBV6-5 combines with J gene TRBJ1-5; D is undetermined. The CDR3 totals 14 residues. Germline V lookup: CDR1 MNHEY, CDR2 SVGAGI. With 6 bases removed from V and 0 bases from J, the gap between germline ends came to 9 bases. The CDR3 bases are TGTGCCAGCAGAAGACATGATAGCAATCAGCCCCAGCATTTT. Translating it yields CASRRHDSNQPQHF.

This chain connects TRBV10-3 to TRBJ1-5; a possible D gene is TRBD1 (5 bases). The CDR3 is made up of 16 amino acids. V lost 0 bases, J lost 3 bases, and 12 bases lay in between. Germline V CDR1 and CDR2: ENHRY, SYGVKD. Here the CDR3 DNA reads TGTGCCATCAGTGAGTCGGCAGGGAGGCCCAATCAGCCCCAGCATTTT. Its protein product is CAISESAGRPNQPQHF.

This clone appeared a few times. This chain connects TRBV19 to TRBJ2-2; D may match TRBD1 or TRBD2 (5 bases each). Trimming took off 7 bases at V and 2 bases at J, with 23 bases between the two ends. This CDR3 comprises 18 residues. Germline CDR1 and CDR2: LNHDA and SQIVND (reference sequence). CDR3 sequence (DNA): TGTGCCAGTACCCCCCTCTACGCGCGAGGGGAAAACACCGGGGAGCTGTTTTTT. Translation gives CASTPLYARGENTGELFF. The full variable domain, completed using reference TRBV19 and TRBJ2-2, is DGGITQSPKYLFRKEGQNVTLSCEQNLNHDAMYWYRQDPGQGLRLIYYSQIVNDFQKGDIAEGYSVSREKKESFPLTVTSAQKNPTAFYLCASTPLYARGENTGELFFGEGSRLTVL.

The chain combines TRBV3-1 (or the pseudogene TRBV3-2) with TRBJ2-3; 15 bases line up with TRBD2. Per germline, CDR1 LGHDT and CDR2 YNNKEL (reference sequence). After removal of 10 bases from V and 5 bases from J, the junction contained 4 bases not matched to a gene. CDR3 size: 14 residues. CDR3 loop: CATRTSGGEDTQYF. The CDR3 region has the DNA TGTGCCACCCGGACTAGCGGGGGGGAAGATACGCAGTATTTT.